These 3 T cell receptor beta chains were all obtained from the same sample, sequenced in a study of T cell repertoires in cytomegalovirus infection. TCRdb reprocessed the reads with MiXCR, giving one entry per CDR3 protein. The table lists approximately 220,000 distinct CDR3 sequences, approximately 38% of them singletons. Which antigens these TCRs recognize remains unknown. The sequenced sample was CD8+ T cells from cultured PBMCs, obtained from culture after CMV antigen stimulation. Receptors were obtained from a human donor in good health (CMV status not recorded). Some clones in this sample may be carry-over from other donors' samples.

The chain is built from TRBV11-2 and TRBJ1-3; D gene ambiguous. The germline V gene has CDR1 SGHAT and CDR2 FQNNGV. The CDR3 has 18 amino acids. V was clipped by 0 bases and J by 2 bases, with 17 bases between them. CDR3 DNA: TGTGCCAGCAGCTTAGAGCTTGGCGTCAGCAACACTGGAAACACCATATATTTT. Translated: CASSLELGVSNTGNTIYF.

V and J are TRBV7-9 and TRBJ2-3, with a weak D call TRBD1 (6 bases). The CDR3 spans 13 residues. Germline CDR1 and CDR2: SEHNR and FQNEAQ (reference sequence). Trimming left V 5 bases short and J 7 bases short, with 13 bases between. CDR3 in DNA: TGTGCCAGCAGCATAATACAGGGCAATACGCAGTATTTT. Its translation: CASSIIQGNTQYF.

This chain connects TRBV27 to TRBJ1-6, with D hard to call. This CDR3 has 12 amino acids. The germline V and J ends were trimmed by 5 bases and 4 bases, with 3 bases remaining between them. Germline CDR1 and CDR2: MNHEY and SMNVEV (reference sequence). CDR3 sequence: CASSNYNSPLHF. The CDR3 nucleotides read TGTGCCAGCAGTAATTATAATTCACCCCTCCACTTT.